These 31 T cell receptor beta chains were all obtained from the same sample, sequenced in a study of T-cell reconstitution after alpha-beta-depleted transplantation in children (dated by TCRdb to 2016 to 2018). What this sample's treatment or condition label stands for: allogeneic hematopoietic cell transplantation with graft depleted of TCRalphabeta T cells and CD19 B cells. The library was generated by PCR. These reads were obtained on an Illumina HiSeq 2500. Molecular barcoding was employed in the preparation of TCR libraries, with unique molecular identifiers being used to normalize TCRbeta repertoire quantification. TCRdb passed the public sequencing reads through fastp at Q25 and MiXCR, retaining productive beta sequences. Each entry is one CDR3 protein sequence, shown with its most common DNA and genes. The sample table lists about 440,000 distinct CDR3 sequences, over 40% of them with a count of one. Roughly a quarter of the sample belongs to the ten largest clones.

The sequencing used PBMCs, collected before TCRalphabeta/CD19-depleted stem cell transplant. All receptors derive from a girl aged 2 to 10 with aplastic anemia, due to receive a stem cell transplant.

This clonotype appeared many times. The chain couples TRBV20-1 to TRBJ2-5, with unresolved D. The CDR3 is 13 residues long. CDR1 and CDR2 from the germline V gene are DFQATT and SNEGSKA (reference sequence). The V end was cut by 5 bases, the J end by 2 bases, with 12 bases between. The CDR3 DNA reads as TGCAGTGCTCAGAGTACACCACAAGAGACCCAGTACTTC. It is translated as CSAQSTPQETQYF.

This sequence joins TRBV2 and TRBJ1-5, with unresolved D. Trimming removed 6 bases from V and 2 bases from J, with 17 bases in between. Germline CDR1 reads SNHLY; CDR2 reads FYNNEI. The CDR3 contains 16 residues. The CDR3 protein is CASSRTQFFGNQPQHF. In nucleotides, the CDR3 is TGTGCCAGCAGCCGGACCCAGTTTTTTGGCAATCAGCCCCAGCATTTT.

The chain links TRBV6-5 to TRBJ2-1, with D hard to call. This CDR3 is built from 15 residues. Germline V lookup: CDR1 MNHEY, CDR2 SVGAGI. V gave up 0 bases and J gave up 1 base, with 7 bases separating them. The CDR3 sequence: CASSYSGGSYNEQFF. The CDR3 DNA is TGTGCCAGCAGTTACTCCGGCGGTTCCTACAATGAGCAGTTCTTC.

This chain joins TRBV7-6 and TRBJ2-1; perhaps TRBD1 as D (5 bases). CDR3 length: 17 amino acids. V lost 0 bases and J 3 bases, leaving 15 bases between the germline ends. Looked up from germline, CDR1 is SGHVS and CDR2 is FNYEAQ. CDR3 DNA: TGTGCCAGCAGCTTAGCCTGGAAGGGGCGCGTCTACAATGAGCAGTTCTTC. Amino acids: CASSLAWKGRVYNEQFF. The whole variable domain, filled in from reference TRBV7-6 and TRBJ2-1, reads GAGVSQSPRYKVTKRGQDVALRCDPISGHVSLYWYRQALGQGPEFLTYFNYEAQQDKSGLPNDRFSAERPEGSISTLTIQRTEQRDSAMYRCASSLAWKGRVYNEQFFGPGTRLTVL.

The gene calls are TRBV3-1 and TRBJ2-7; D gene unclear. CDR1 is LGHDT, CDR2 YNNKEL, per germline (reference sequence). The CDR3 runs to 17 residues. The germline V and J ends were trimmed by 2 bases and 0 bases, with 17 bases remaining between them. CDR3 coding DNA: TGTGCCAGCAGCCAATCCCTCCTGTCTCCCAGCTCCTACGAGCAGTACTTC. This translates into CASSQSLLSPSSYEQYF.

A few counts support this clonotype. The V gene is TRBV20-1, the J gene TRBJ1-5, with D maybe TRBD1 (6 bases). This CDR3 is built from 15 residues. Trimming pared 1 base from V and 3 bases from J, leaving 13 bases between. Germline V gene sequence: CDR1 DFQATT, CDR2 SNEGSKA (reference sequence). DNA of the CDR3: TGCAGTGCTAGAGGGGCAGGGGTTAACAATCAGCCCCAGCATTTT. Residues: CSARGAGVNNQPQHF.

CDR3 residues: CASRLSGGQWGGNEQFF. CDR3 coding DNA: TGTGCCAGCAGATTATCTGGAGGCCAATGGGGGGGAAATGAGCAGTTCTTC. The chain links TRBV7-6 to TRBJ2-1, with 7 bases aligning to TRBD2. The CDR3 runs 17 residues. The trim removed 6 bases at V and 7 bases at J, leaving 18 bases unmatched. Germline V lookup: CDR1 SGHVS, CDR2 FNYEAQ.

This clonotype appeared once. This sequence joins TRBV7-2 and TRBJ1-3, with 10 bases fitting TRBD1. Germline CDR1 and CDR2: SGHTA and FQGNSA. The length of the CDR3 is 16 residues. The trim removed 3 bases at V and 4 bases at J, leaving 6 bases unmatched. The DNA of the CDR3 is TGTGCCAGCAGCTTTTGGGGACAGGGGACCGGAAACACCATATATTTT. It translates to CASSFWGQGTGNTIYF. The whole variable domain, remainder taken from reference TRBV7-2 and TRBJ1-3, is GAGVSQSPSNKVTEKGKDVELRCDPISGHTALYWYRQSLGQGLEFLIYFQGNSAPDKSGLPSDRFSAERTGGSVSTLTIQRTQQEDSAVYLCASSFWGQGTGNTIYFGEGSWLTVV.

The chain combines TRBV3-1 with TRBJ2-1; TRBD2 matches at 10 bases. This CDR3 contains 14 residues. J gave up 8 bases and V 5 bases, and 6 bases lay outside the gene matches. Germline V lookup: CDR1 LGHDT, CDR2 YNNKEL (reference sequence). The CDR3 loop is CASSSGRASYEQFF. CDR3 sequence (DNA): TGTGCCAGCAGCAGCGGGAGGGCCTCTTATGAGCAGTTCTTC.

The DNA for the CDR3 is TGTGCCAGCAGCTCGTGGACAGGGGAGGCCCTCAGCTCCTACAATGAGCAGTTCTTC. This translates into CASSSWTGEALSSYNEQFF. This sequence joins TRBV11-1 and TRBJ2-1; TRBD1 aligns across 9 bases. The length of the CDR3 is 19 residues. V lost 4 bases to trimming and J lost 0 bases; unmatched junction nucleotides: 13. Germline CDR1 SGHAT, CDR2 FQDESV (reference sequence). Full variable domain (remainder filled in from reference TRBV11-1 and TRBJ2-1): EAEVAQSPRYKITEKSQAVAFWCDPISGHATLYWYRQILGQGPELLVQFQDESVVDDSQLPKDRFSAERLKGVDSTLKIQPAELGDSAMYLCASSSWTGEALSSYNEQFFGPGTRLTVL.

This chain connects TRBV7-9 to TRBJ2-7; TRBD1 matches 11 bases. CDR1 is SEHNR, CDR2 FQNEAQ, per germline (reference sequence). V lost 3 bases and J lost 6; bases outside the gene matches: 4. The CDR3 extends over 14 amino acids. CDR3: CASSFEGQGAEQYF. The DNA of the CDR3 is TGTGCCAGCAGCTTCGAAGGACAGGGGGCCGAGCAGTACTTC.

The gene calls are TRBV15 and TRBJ1-2; TRBD1 matches 7 bases. The trim removed 5 bases at V and 2 bases at J, leaving 8 bases unmatched. The CDR3 has 15 residues. Germline V gene data show CDR1 as LNHNV and CDR2 as YYDKDF (reference sequence). CDR3 sequence (DNA): TGTGCCACCAGCGTCGACAGGGTGGTCAACTATGGCTACACCTTC. Protein: CATSVDRVVNYGYTF.

This clonotype is a singleton in its sample. The chain recombines TRBV12-3 or TRBV12-4 with TRBJ2-3; 11 bases align to TRBD1. J lost 5 bases, V lost 5 bases, and 9 bases had no gene match. The CDR3 runs 16 residues. In nucleotides, the CDR3 is TGTGCCAGCAGTCCCCTCCGGGACAGGGGGTTAGATACGCAGTATTTT. It encodes CASSPLRDRGLDTQYF.

The DNA for the CDR3 is TGTGCCAGCAGCCAGGACAGGATCCCGAACACTGAAGCTTTCTTT. It yields the protein CASSQDRIPNTEAFF. V gene TRBV7-2 combines with J gene TRBJ1-1, with 7 bases matching TRBD1. The CDR3 has 15 amino acids. Germline V gives CDR1 SGHTA, CDR2 FQGNSA. With V trimmed by 5 bases and J by 1 base, 7 bases remained unmatched. The full variable domain, rest sourced from reference TRBV7-2 and TRBJ1-1, is GAGVSQSPSNKVTEKGKDVELRCDPISGHTALYWYRQSLGQGLEFLIYFQGNSAPDKSGLPSDRFSAERTGGSVSTLTIQRTQQEDSAVYLCASSQDRIPNTEAFFGQGTRLTVV.

The chain combines TRBV7-2 with TRBJ2-3; D ambiguous. The CDR3 runs 12 residues. V dropped 5 bases and J dropped 8 bases, with 11 bases sitting between them. Germline values: CDR1 SGHTA, CDR2 FQGNSA. CDR3 DNA sequence: TGTGCCAGCAGCCACGACGGTGGTACGCAGTATTTT. Translation: CASSHDGGTQYF. The variable domain in full, completed from reference TRBV7-2 and TRBJ2-3, reads GAGVSQSPSNKVTEKGKDVELRCDPISGHTALYWYRQSLGQGLEFLIYFQGNSAPDKSGLPSDRFSAERTGGSVSTLTIQRTQQEDSAVYLCASSHDGGTQYFGPGTRLTVL.

This clonotype was seen a few times. This chain uses TRBV5-6 with TRBJ2-1, with D possibly being TRBD2 (5 bases). CDR3 size: 13 residues. Germline V gene lookup returns CDR1 SGHDT and CDR2 YYEEEE. V lost 4 bases and J lost 10, with 15 bases in between. Here the CDR3 reads CASSVLLGLEQFF. The CDR3 nucleotides are TGTGCCAGCAGCGTCCTCTTAGGACTGGAGCAGTTCTTC.

This clonotype occurred once. This sequence joins TRBV5-1 and TRBJ2-1; 8 nucleotides align to TRBD2. The V gene end was trimmed by 2 bases and the J gene end by 6 bases; junction bases not matched to a gene: 7. There are 15 residues in the CDR3. Germline values: CDR1 SGHRS, CDR2 YFSETQ. This chain's CDR3 is CASSFWREELNEQFF. In DNA, the CDR3 is TGCGCCAGCAGCTTCTGGCGGGAGGAGCTCAATGAGCAGTTCTTC.

The chain links TRBV21-1 to TRBJ1-1; no DNA check was done on the table's D call, TRBD1. TRBV21-1 is noted as a pseudogene. There are 15 residues in the CDR3. The CDR3 DNA is TGTGCCAGCAGCAGAACAGGCAGGGTGGACACTGAAGCTTTCTTT. It is translated as CASSRTGRVDTEAFF.

This clonotype was counted many times. The V call is TRBV5-1, the J call TRBJ2-3; 10 positions agree with TRBD1. The CDR3 spans 16 residues. Germline trimming cut 0 bases from V and 2 bases from J; bases unmatched to any gene: 3. CDR1 and CDR2 from the germline V gene are SGHRS and YFSETQ. The CDR3 DNA follows: TGCGCCAGCAGCTTGGTGGGACAGGGGAACACAGATACGCAGTATTTT. Translated: CASSLVGQGNTDTQYF.

To note about this clonotype: A junction boundary mismatches the germline segment, possibly from a read error. V gene TRBV6-5 combines with J gene TRBJ1-2; D is uncertain. From germline, CDR1 is MNHEY and CDR2 SVGAGI. This CDR3 region has 12 residues. The CDR3 coding sequence is TGTGCCGCGAAGGCAGCTAACTATGGCTACCCCTTC. It yields the protein CAAKAANYGYPF.

There are a few counts of this clonotype. The rearrangement uses TRBV20-1 and TRBJ2-1; weak D call: TRBD2 (6 bases). From germline, CDR1 is DFQATT and CDR2 SNEGSKA (reference sequence). V was pared by 6 bases and J by 7 bases, with 16 bases between. The CDR3 has 13 amino acids. Here the CDR3 reads CSATETRPNEQFF. The DNA for the CDR3 is TGCAGTGCGACGGAGACTAGGCCTAATGAGCAGTTCTTC.

This clonotype was seen a handful of times. The CDR3 nucleotides are TGTGCCAGCAGGCAACACAATGAGCAGTTCTTC. It translates to CASRQHNEQFF. The gene calls are TRBV12-3 or TRBV12-4 and TRBJ2-1; D unresolved. Trimming stripped 6 bases from V and 5 bases from J, with 5 bases between. This CDR3 has 11 amino acids.

V and J are TRBV5-1 and TRBJ2-7, with 10 bases lining up with TRBD1. Germline values: CDR1 SGHRS, CDR2 YFSETQ. Trimming took 0 bases from V and 5 from J; bases not matched to a gene: 11. This CDR3 has 17 residues. In DNA form, the CDR3 reads TGCGCCAGCAGCTTGGGAGGGACAGGGGACGCCCCGAACGAGCAGTACTTC. Its translation is CASSLGGTGDAPNEQYF.

Only a few counts were recorded for this clonotype. The chain has TRBV20-1 and TRBJ2-7, with TRBD1 matching 7 bases. Germline V gene lookup returns CDR1 DFQATT and CDR2 SNEGSKA (reference sequence). V was pared by 6 bases and J by 1 base, with 6 bases of the junction left unmatched. CDR3 length: 13 amino acids. CDR3 residues: CSAEGTDSYEQYF. In DNA form, the CDR3 reads TGCAGTGCCGAGGGGACAGATTCCTACGAGCAGTACTTC.

The rearrangement joins TRBV29-1 to TRBJ2-5, with 8 positions matching TRBD1. Germline CDR1 SQVTM, CDR2 ANQGSEA. V shed 7 bases and J 5 bases; nucleotides not matched to a gene: 9. The CDR3 extends over 13 amino acids. The CDR3 bases are TGCAGCGGGGCACAGGGGGTCTGGGAGACCCAGTACTTC. This codes for CSGAQGVWETQYF.

This clonotype was picked up a small number of times. The chain links TRBV6-4 to TRBJ2-3; the match to TRBD2 covers 8 bases. CDR1 is MRHNA, CDR2 SNTAGT, per germline. Trimming took 0 bases from V and 4 from J; bases not matched to a gene: 3. There are 15 residues in the CDR3. The DNA for the CDR3 is TGTGCCAGCAGTGACTCGGCGGGAGGTGCAGATACGCAGTATTTT. Translated, it gives CASSDSAGGADTQYF.

At least ten counts were recorded for this clonotype. The V and J genes are TRBV24-1 and TRBJ2-2; D is undetermined. Trimming removed 0 bases at V and 6 bases at J, with 19 bases between. The CDR3 is made up of 18 amino acids. CDR1 is KGHDR and CDR2 is SFDVKD in the germline V gene. CDR3 sequence: CATSDLCTEDSRPGELFF. CDR3 nucleotide sequence: TGTGCCACCAGTGATTTGTGTACCGAGGATAGTAGGCCCGGGGAGCTGTTTTTT.

In this sample, this clonotype turned up many times. The chain has TRBV28 and TRBJ2-4, with 7 bases that match TRBD1. The length of the CDR3 is 13 residues. Per the germline V gene, CDR1 is MDHEN and CDR2 is SYDVKM. The trim removed 7 bases at V and 4 bases at J, leaving 4 bases unmatched. Written as DNA, the CDR3 is TGTGCCAGCACGGGACAGAGGAAAAACATTCAGTACTTC. Its translation: CASTGQRKNIQYF.

This clonotype turned up a few times. The genes are TRBV20-1 and TRBJ2-7; D is unclear. From germline, CDR1 is DFQATT and CDR2 SNEGSKA (reference sequence). This CDR3 has 8 amino acids. V lost 5 bases and J 12 bases, leaving 8 bases between the germline ends. CDR3 region: CSAGSRYF. The DNA for the CDR3 is TGCAGTGCTGGGTCGCGGTACTTC.

V and J are TRBV15 and TRBJ2-1, with D possibly TRBD2 on 6 matching bases. V lost 1 base to trimming and J lost 9 bases, with 25 bases between them. The CDR3 loop spans 18 amino acids. The V gene's germline CDR1 is LNHNV and CDR2 YYDKDF (reference sequence). CDR3 bases: TGTGCCACCAGCAGAGCTGGAGGGCGACACATGCCTAGGGGTGAGCAGTTCTTC. This codes for CATSRAGGRHMPRGEQFF.

This chain links TRBV5-1 with TRBJ2-3, with 7 positions matching TRBD2. This CDR3 region has 14 residues. CDR1 and CDR2 (germline): SGHRS, YFSETQ. The J segment lost 5 bases and the V segment lost 3 bases, leaving 6 bases of the junction unmatched. CDR3 in DNA: TGCGCCAGCAGCTCCGGGACTACCAGAGATACGCAGTATTTT. Protein sequence: CASSSGTTRDTQYF.